The rows below give T cell receptor beta chains drawn from one sample of a study of blood T cell repertoires in COVID-19. TCRdb keeps only in-frame clones here, not all; method: immunoSEQ multiplex PCR. The sample comprises around 480,000 clones, 75% to 90% of which are singletons, and about 0.75% rests with the top ten. The sequencing input was PBMCs or T cells enriched from blood (not recorded which). The receptor source for this set is a woman aged 18 to 35 who had recovered from COVID-19. Each CDR3 is given with its conserved first and last residue. The D gene is left open where the match is weak. Clone sizes are given selectively: once, few, many, or a class where the clone is expanded.

TRBD1 - TRBJ1-1 TRBV4-1 TGCGCCAGCAGCCCACAGGGGTCCCTGGGCACTGAAGCTTTCTTT CASSPQGSLGTEAFF
TRBD1 - TRBJ1-2 TRBV5-4 TGTGCCAGCAGCCAAGGGACAGGGAACTATGGCTACACCTTC CASSQGTGNYGYTF
- - TRBJ2-1 TRBV5-4 TGTGCCAGCAGCTTAGGGGTAGGGGAGCAGTTCTTC CASSLGVGEQFF
TRBD1 once TRBJ1-5 TRBV27 TGTGCCAGCAGTTGGACAGGGGCCTATAATCAGCCCCAGCATTTT CASSWTGAYNQPQHF
TRBD1 - TRBJ2-3 TRBV29-1 TGCAGCGTCCACCCAGGACAGGACACAGATACGCAGTATTTT CSVHPGQDTDTQYF
- - TRBJ1-1 TRBV7-9 TGTGCCAGCAGCCCCGACAGCTTCTCGCCTGAAGCTTTCTTT CASSPDSFSPEAFF
- - TRBJ1-2 TRBV2 TGTGCCAGCAGGGTACATCCTCTCGTCTATGGCTACACCTTC CASRVHPLVYGYTF
- - TRBJ1-3 TRBV20-1 TGCAGTGCTCGTGGCGAACAGGAGAGCTCTGGAAACACCATATATTTT CSARGEQESSGNTIYF
TRBD2 - TRBJ2-3 TRBV29-1 TGCAGCGTCCGGGGGGCAGATACGCAGTATTTT CSVRGADTQYF
- - TRBJ1-4 TRBV7-9 TGTGCCAGCAGCCCCGAGCCTAATGAAAAACTGTTTTTT CASSPEPNEKLFF
- - TRBJ2-2 TRBV19 TGTGCCAGTAGTTTTCAAGGGGGTAACACCGGGGAGCTGTTTTTT CASSFQGGNTGELFF
- - TRBJ2-7 TRBV7-8 TGTGCCAGCAAAGTCAGGGGCCGAGGGGAGCAGTACTTC CASKVRGRGEQYF
- - TRBJ2-2 TRBV29-1 TGCAGCGTTGAAGGCCGTGGGCATTCGGCCGGGGAGCTGTTTTTT CSVEGRGHSAGELFF
TRBD1 - TRBJ2-7 TRBV3-1/TRBV3-2 TGTGCCAGCAGCCTCGGTATTGGCGGGGACAGGGGGGTCAACGAGCAGTACTTC CASSLGIGGDRGVNEQYF
- - TRBJ2-3 TRBV30 TGTGCCTGGATGAGGGATAGCACAGATACGCAGTATTTT CAWMRDSTDTQYF
- - TRBJ2-6 TRBV12-5 TGTGCTAGTGGTTTGGTACTAGGCTCTGGGGCCAACGTCCTGACTTTC CASGLVLGSGANVLTF
- - TRBJ1-6 TRBV28 TGTGCCAGCAGTTTATATCTAGGGAGGAATTCCAATTCACCCCTCCACTTT CASSLYLGRNSNSPLHF
- - TRBJ2-5 TRBV25-1 TGTGCCAGCAGTGAATTCGGGAACTTGGAGACCCAGTACTTC CASSEFGNLETQYF
- - TRBJ1-1 TRBV2 TGTGCCAGCAGTGAGACGGAGGGCCAGCGGGAAGCTTTCTTT CASSETEGQREAFF
TRBD1 - TRBJ1-3 TRBV7-9 TGTGCCAGCAGCTTACGGGACAGTATGCGAAACACCATATATTTT CASSLRDSMRNTIYF
TRBD1 - TRBJ1-4 TRBV28 TGTGCCAGCAGTTTATCCGGGACAGCTAATGAAAAACTGTTTTTT CASSLSGTANEKLFF
TRBD2 - TRBJ2-1 TRBV5-1 TGCGCCAGCAGCAAGACTAGCGGGGGGGCTACCAATGAGCAGTTCTTC CASSKTSGGATNEQFF
TRBD1 - TRBJ2-7 TRBV6-5 TGTGCCACCCCAGGACAGGGTATGAACGAGCAGTACTTC CATPGQGMNEQYF
TRBD1 few TRBJ2-5 TRBV11-3 TGTGCCAGCAGCAGGGGACAGTCAGAGACCCAGTACTTC CASSRGQSETQYF
- - TRBJ1-1 TRBV7-9 TGTGCCAGCAGCTCAGCTCTGAGCACTGAAGCTTTCTTT CASSSALSTEAFF
- - TRBJ2-5 TRBV6-6 TGTGCCAGCAGTTACCTACTAGCCGGAGAGACCCAGTACTTC CASSYLLAGETQYF
- - TRBJ1-2 TRBV6-5 TGTGCCAGCAGTAACCAGGGTGTTACCAGATATGGCTACACCTTC CASSNQGVTRYGYTF
- - TRBJ2-5 TRBV12-3/TRBV12-4 TGTGCCAGCACCCACCAGGTTAGGGAGACCCAGTACTTC CASTHQVRETQYF
TRBD2 once TRBJ2-1 TRBV19 TGTGCCAGTAGGCTACTCGCGGGGGGTATCAATGAGCAGTTCTTC CASRLLAGGINEQFF
TRBD1 - TRBJ2-7 TRBV10-3 TGTGCCAGCCGGGACAGCTCCTACGAGCAGTACTTC CASRDSSYEQYF
- - TRBJ2-7 TRBV4-1 TGCGCCAGCAGCCCGGACTCCCGGGACGAGCAGTACTTC CASSPDSRDEQYF
- - TRBJ2-7 TRBV29-1 TGCAGCGTTGAGAACTGGGCAGATTCCTACGAGCAGTACTTC CSVENWADSYEQYF
- - TRBJ1-2 TRBV6-5 TGTGCCCCCTATCTTTGGGCAGGAGGATTCCTCCACACCTTC CAPYLWAGGFLHTF
TRBD1 - TRBJ1-1 TRBV4-2 TGTGCCAGCAGCAAACGACAGGGGGTTACTGAAGCTTTCTTT CASSKRQGVTEAFF
- - TRBJ2-2 TRBV3-1/TRBV3-2 TGTGCCAGCAGCCAACATAACACCGGGGAGCTGTTTTTT CASSQHNTGELFF
- - TRBJ2-6 TRBV27 TGTGCCAGCACCCGAGGAGGGGAGAGCAGCTCTGGGGCCAACGTCCTGACTTTC CASTRGGESSSGANVLTF
TRBD2 - TRBJ2-1 TRBV10-1 TGCGCCAGGAGGGGAAGATTTAGCGGGGGTTCCTACAATGAGCAGTTCTTC CARRGRFSGGSYNEQFF
- - TRBJ2-2 TRBV5-4 TGTGCCAGCAGCTTGTCGAGGCCCGGGGAGCTGTTTTTT CASSLSRPGELFF
TRBD1 - TRBJ1-1 TRBV27 TGTGCCAGCAGTGACAGGGTAGGAGGTGAAGCTTTCTTT CASSDRVGGEAFF
- - TRBJ1-1 TRBV30 TGTGCCTGGAGTGTAGACAGGAACACTGAAGCTTTCTTT CAWSVDRNTEAFF
- - TRBJ1-2 TRBV7-9 TGTGCCAGCAGCTTAGATCGCCAGGTCTATGGCTACACCTTC CASSLDRQVYGYTF
- - TRBJ1-6 TRBV7-9 TGTGCCAGCAGCTTAGGAACCTTGTCGGGGGTAGGGTCACCCCTCCACTTT CASSLGTLSGVGSPLHF
TRBD2 - TRBJ2-2 TRBV7-2 TGTGCCAGCAGTTTCGGCCCGACTAGCGGGGGCGGCGGGGAGCTGTTTTTT CASSFGPTSGGGGELFF
- - TRBJ1-4 TRBV5-1 TGCGCCAGCAGCTATCAGGCCCGCCAAAATGAAAAACTGTTTTTT CASSYQARQNEKLFF
- - TRBJ2-6 TRBV5-1 TGCGCCAGCAGCTTGGTACGGGTCCCTGGGGCCAACGTCCTGACTTTC CASSLVRVPGANVLTF
TRBD1 - TRBJ1-5 TRBV10-2 TGCGCCAGCTCGGACAGGGAGGGCAATCAGCCCCAGCATTTT CASSDREGNQPQHF
- once TRBJ1-4 TRBV28 TGTGCCAGTTTAGGGAGGGGAGTAGTGAATGAAAAACTGTTTTTT CASLGRGVVNEKLFF
- - TRBJ1-2 TRBV7-3 TGTGCCAGCGGTAAGGGCGACGGGGGAGGCTACACCTTC CASGKGDGGGYTF
TRBD1 - TRBJ2-5 TRBV30 TGTGCCTGGAGGGCGACAGGGAGTCGTAAAGAGACCCAGTACTTC CAWRATGSRKETQYF
TRBD2 - TRBJ2-3 TRBV10-3 TGTGCCATCAGTGAATCCGGGGGCCGATTTGCAGGGACTAGCGGACTGGATACAGATACGCAGTATTTT CAISESGGRFAGTSGLDTDTQYF
- - TRBJ2-2 TRBV7-2 TGTGCCAGCAGCTTCTCACTCACCGGGGAGCTGTTTTTT CASSFSLTGELFF
- - TRBJ1-6 TRBV5-6 TGTGCCAGCAGCTTCGGGGTTGGGGATTCACCCCTCCACTTT CASSFGVGDSPLHF
- - TRBJ1-1 TRBV10-3 TGTGCCATCAGTCAGGGATTGAACACTGAAGCTTTCTTT CAISQGLNTEAFF
TRBD1 - TRBJ1-2 TRBV5-6 TGTGCCAGCAGCTCACTCGCAGGGACAGGCTATGGCTACACCTTC CASSSLAGTGYGYTF
TRBD1 once TRBJ2-1 TRBV2 TGTGCCAGCAGGAGACAGGGTACCGCATACAATGAGCAGTTCTTC CASRRQGTAYNEQFF
- - TRBJ1-6 TRBV6-4 TGTGCCACCCTTGTTAGGACGGAGGATTCACCCCTCCACTTT CATLVRTEDSPLHF
TRBD1 - TRBJ2-1 TRBV9 TGTGCCAGCAGCGTAGGGGACAGATATTACAATGAGCAGTTCTTC CASSVGDRYYNEQFF
- - TRBJ2-7 TRBV29-1 TGCAGCGGTGCAGGGGTTAACTCCTACGAGCAGTACTTC CSGAGVNSYEQYF
- - TRBJ1-3 TRBV7-2 TGTGCCAGCAGCTTAAAGGGGACGGGGGGTAACACTGGAAACACCATATATTTT CASSLKGTGGNTGNTIYF